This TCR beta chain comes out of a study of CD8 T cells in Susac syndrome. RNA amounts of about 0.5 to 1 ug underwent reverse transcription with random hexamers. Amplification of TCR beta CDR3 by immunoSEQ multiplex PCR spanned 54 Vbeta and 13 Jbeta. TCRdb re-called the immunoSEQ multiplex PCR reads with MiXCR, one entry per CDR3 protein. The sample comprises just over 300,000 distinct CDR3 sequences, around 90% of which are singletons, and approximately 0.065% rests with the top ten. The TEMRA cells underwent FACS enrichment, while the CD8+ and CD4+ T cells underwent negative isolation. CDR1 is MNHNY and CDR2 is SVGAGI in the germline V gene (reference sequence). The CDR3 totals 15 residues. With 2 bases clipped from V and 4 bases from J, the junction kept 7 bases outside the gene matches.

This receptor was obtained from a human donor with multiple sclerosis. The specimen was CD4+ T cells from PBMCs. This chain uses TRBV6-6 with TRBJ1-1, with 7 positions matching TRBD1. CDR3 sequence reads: CASSYPLDRTTEAFF. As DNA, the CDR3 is TGTGCCAGCAGTTACCCTTTGGACAGGACCACTGAAGCTTTCTTT.